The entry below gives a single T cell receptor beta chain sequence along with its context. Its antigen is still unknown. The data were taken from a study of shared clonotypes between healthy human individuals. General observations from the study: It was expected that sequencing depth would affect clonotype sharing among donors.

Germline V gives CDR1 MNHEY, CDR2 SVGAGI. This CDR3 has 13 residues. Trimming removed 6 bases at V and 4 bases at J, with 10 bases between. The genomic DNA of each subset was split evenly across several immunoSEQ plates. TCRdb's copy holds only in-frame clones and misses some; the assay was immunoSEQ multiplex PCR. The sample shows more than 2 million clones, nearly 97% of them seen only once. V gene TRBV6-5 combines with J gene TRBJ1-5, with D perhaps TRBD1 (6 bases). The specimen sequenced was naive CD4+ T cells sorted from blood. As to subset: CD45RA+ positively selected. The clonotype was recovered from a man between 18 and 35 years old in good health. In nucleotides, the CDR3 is TGTGCCAGCAGGCAGGGGAGGAATCAGCCCCAGCATTTT. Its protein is CASRQGRNQPQHF.